This T cell receptor (beta chain) was sequenced during a study of blood T cell repertoires in COVID-19. Study at large: COVID-19 samples collected from the United States, Italy and Spain covered acute and convalescent phases.

Participants, about 18 to 90 years old, spanned about 26 US areas. Germline lookup yields CDR1 SNHLY and CDR2 FYNNEI. V was shortened by 6 bases and J by 3 bases, with 9 bases between the two germline ends. The CDR3 is 13 residues long. The table came from immunoSEQ multiplex PCR; TCRdb's copy has only in-frame clones and leaves some out. The sample yields about 140,000 clones, around 79% seen once. The specimen was PBMCs or T cells enriched from blood (not recorded which). The chain has TRBV2 and TRBJ2-1; no definite D call. This sequence was found in a woman aged 50 to 60 who had recovered from COVID-19. Here the CDR3 DNA reads TGTGCCAGCAGCGTACAAGTCTACAATGAGCAGTTCTTC. Its translation: CASSVQVYNEQFF.